This TCR beta chain was found in a study of blood T cell repertoires in COVID-19. The CDR3 totals 14 residues. CDR1 and CDR2 (germline): SGHRS, YFSETQ. J lost 4 bases, V lost 5 bases, and 6 bases had no gene match. Original methodology: Scientists estimated how many nucleated cells there were by amplifying reference gene primers. Using immunoSEQ multiplex PCR, the repertoire was profiled, and TCRdb retains in-frame clones only, with some absent. V, J and clone size are taken as reported in that table, and D and trimming were inferred from the DNA itself. The profile shows under 65,000 clones, around 83% of them singletons.

This chain links TRBV5-1 with TRBJ2-3, with 8 bases aligning to TRBD1. The sequenced sample was peripheral blood. This clonotype was obtained from a woman aged 55-70 years with acute or convalescent COVID-19. In nucleotides, the CDR3 is TGCGCCAGCAGTCGTTCAGGGGGCCCAGATACGCAGTATTTT. The encoded protein is CASSRSGGPDTQYF.